One and the same sample provided the 13 T cell receptor beta chains below, sequenced in a study of OX40 agonist ivuxolimab in advanced cancers. Repertoires were generated with immunoSEQ multiplex PCR, while TCRdb's copy carries only in-frame clones and drops some. Of about 100,000 clones in the sample, more than 95% were seen once. Here the sequenced sample was CD4+ or CD8+ T cells sorted from blood, taken in a trial of the OX40 agonist ivuxolimab. The receptors originated from an adult with an advanced solid tumor such as melanoma, head and neck, liver or kidney cancer.

The chain recombines TRBV11-2 with TRBJ2-2, with a weak D call TRBD2 (6 bases). This CDR3 spans 13 amino acids. Trimming stripped 3 bases from V and 7 bases from J, with 9 bases between. Germline CDR1 SGHAT, CDR2 FQNNGV. The CDR3, as DNA: TGTGCCAGCAGCTTCGGCGGGATCGGGGAGCTGTTTTTT. Its translation: CASSFGGIGELFF.

The V call is TRBV19, the J call TRBJ2-7; D ambiguous. CDR1 is LNHDA, CDR2 SQIVND, per germline (reference sequence). The V end was cut by 6 bases, the J end by 6 bases, with 12 bases between. The CDR3 totals 12 residues. This CDR3 is CASSPSRAEQYF. CDR3 nucleotides: TGTGCCAGTAGCCCGAGCCGGGCCGAGCAGTACTTC.

To note about this clone: The identical CDR3 is also encoded by other nucleotide sequences in the sample. V and J are TRBV19 and TRBJ2-7; TRBD1 agrees at 9 bases. J lost 4 bases, V lost 5 bases, and 6 bases had no gene match. The germline V gene has CDR1 LNHDA and CDR2 SQIVND (reference sequence). The CDR3 loop spans 14 amino acids. The CDR3 is CASSPGTGLYEQYF. The CDR3 bases are TGTGCCAGTAGTCCCGGGACAGGGCTGTACGAGCAGTACTTC. The whole variable domain, filled in from reference TRBV19 and TRBJ2-7, reads DGGITQSPKYLFRKEGQNVTLSCEQNLNHDAMYWYRQDPGQGLRLIYYSQIVNDFQKGDIAEGYSVSREKKESFPLTVTSAQKNPTAFYLCASSPGTGLYEQYFGPGTRLTVT.

This chain connects TRBV25-1 to TRBJ1-1; no clear D gene. With 8 bases removed from V and 0 bases from J, the gap between germline ends came to 13 bases. Germline V gene data show CDR1 as MGHDK and CDR2 as SYGVNS. This CDR3 comprises 14 residues. Here the CDR3 DNA reads TGTGCCAGCGCCCACGGAGGGCTGAACACTGAAGCTTTCTTT. It yields the protein CASAHGGLNTEAFF.

The rearrangement joins TRBV7-3 to TRBJ1-1; the D gene is possibly TRBD1 (5 bases). Per germline, CDR1 SGHTA and CDR2 FQGTGA. Trimming removed 5 bases from V and 3 bases from J, with 10 bases in between. The CDR3 has 13 residues. The CDR3 here is CASSLGGDTEAFF. As DNA, the CDR3 is TGTGCCAGCAGCCTAGGAGGGGACACTGAAGCTTTCTTT.

The rearrangement links TRBV9 to TRBJ2-3, with a possible D match to TRBD2 (7 bases). Trimming removed 4 bases at V and 1 base at J, with 16 bases between. The CDR3 extends over 16 amino acids. CDR1 and CDR2 (germline): SGDLS, YYNGEE. CDR3 DNA sequence: TGTGCCAGCAGCCCCGAAGGGGGGGCCGGCACAGATACGCAGTATTTT. Protein: CASSPEGGAGTDTQYF.

V and J are TRBV25-1 and TRBJ1-1; D gene unclear. V lost 6 bases and J lost 0, with 11 bases in between. The CDR3 is 14 residues long. CDR1 and CDR2 (germline): MGHDK, SYGVNS. This CDR3 reads CASSQSGMNTEAFF. The CDR3 coding sequence is TGTGCCAGCAGCCAATCCGGGATGAACACTGAAGCTTTCTTT.

The rearrangement joins TRBV7-9 to TRBJ1-2; no reliable D call. The germline CDR1 and CDR2 sequences are SEHNR and FQNEAQ (reference sequence). The CDR3 is 13 amino acids. Trimming left V 5 bases short and J 0 bases short, with 7 bases between. CDR3 in amino acids: CASSRTANYGYTF. The DNA of the CDR3 is TGTGCCAGCAGCCGGACGGCTAACTATGGCTACACCTTC.

This clone has only one observation. The DNA of the CDR3 is TGTGCCAGCAGTGACACAAGACTAGCGGGAGGGCCGGGCACCGGGGAGCTGTTTTTT. Its protein product is CASSDTRLAGGPGTGELFF. V gene TRBV6-4 combines with J gene TRBJ2-2; 14 nucleotides match TRBD2. The trim removed 2 bases at V and 4 bases at J, leaving 9 bases unmatched. The V gene's germline CDR1 is MRHNA and CDR2 SNTAGT. The CDR3 runs to 19 residues.

J is TRBJ2-1 and V is TRBV7-3; the match to TRBD2 covers 16 bases. Germline CDR1 reads SGHTA; CDR2 reads FQGTGA. The CDR3 runs 15 residues. Trimming at V came to 4 bases and at J to 15 bases, leaving 9 bases not matched to a gene. The CDR3 DNA reads TGTGCCAGCAGCTCCACCGGGACTAGCGGGGGGGCCTGGTTCTTC. Translated, it gives CASSSTGTSGGAWFF. Drawing the rest from reference TRBV7-3 and TRBJ2-1, the complete variable domain is GAGVSQTPSNKVTEKGKYVELRCDPISGHTALYWYRQSLGQGPEFLIYFQGTGAADDSGLPNDRFFAVRPEGSVSTLKIQRTERGDSAVYLCASSSTGTSGGAWFFGPGTRLTVL.

The V call is TRBV7-9, the J call TRBJ1-2; no clear D gene. The CDR3 length is 12 residues. CDR1 SEHNR and CDR2 FQNEAQ come from the germline V gene (reference sequence). Trimming left V 4 bases short and J 4 bases short, with 7 bases between. CDR3 loop: CASSSNVYGYTF. Written as DNA, the CDR3 is TGTGCCAGCAGCTCAAACGTCTATGGCTACACCTTC.

The chain couples TRBV18 to TRBJ1-1; D is undetermined. V lost 0 bases and J lost 2, with 13 bases in between. This CDR3 has 16 residues. Germline V CDR1 and CDR2: KGHSH, LQKENI. In nucleotides, the CDR3 is TGTGCCAGCTCACCACCGATATTACAAGCAAACACTGAAGCTTTCTTT. This gives the protein CASSPPILQANTEAFF.

J is TRBJ2-3 and V is TRBV7-9; either TRBD1 or TRBD2 may supply D (5 bases each). The CDR3 length is 16 residues. Germline CDR1 and CDR2: SEHNR and FQNEAQ (reference sequence). V was clipped by 1 base and J by 2 bases, with 13 bases between them. Written as DNA, the CDR3 is TGTGCCAGCAGCTTAGGGGGGAATCTATACACAGATACGCAGTATTTT. It is translated as CASSLGGNLYTDTQYF. The whole variable domain, remainder taken from reference TRBV7-9 and TRBJ2-3, is DTGVSQNPRHKITKRGQNVTFRCDPISEHNRLYWYRQTLGQGPEFLTYFQNEAQLEKSRLLSDRFSAERPKGSFSTLEIQRTEQGDSAMYLCASSLGGNLYTDTQYFGPGTRLTVL.